One and the same sample provided the 23 T cell receptor beta chains below, sequenced in a study of blood T cell repertoires in COVID-19. Sequenced by immunoSEQ multiplex PCR; TCRdb stores in-frame clones only, minus some. This table holds 150,000 to 200,000 clones, 70% to 90% found once. What was sequenced was peripheral blood. The receptors were gathered from a woman aged 80 or over in a cohort sampled during active or convalescent COVID-19.

Concerning this clone itself: In the same sample, other DNA sequences code for this CDR3. This sequence joins TRBV5-1 and TRBJ1-4, with 8 bases that match TRBD1. The CDR3 loop spans 15 amino acids. Trimming cost V 0 bases and J 4 bases; bases outside gene matches: 2. CDR1 and CDR2 from the germline V gene are SGHRS and YFSETQ. For the CDR3, the DNA is TGCGCCAGCAGCTTGGGGACAGGGAGTAATGAAAAACTGTTTTTT. This codes for CASSLGTGSNEKLFF.

The CDR3 region has the DNA TGTGCCAGCAGCCCACTTGGGCAGGGGCAAGGAAACACCATATATTTT. Its protein product is CASSPLGQGQGNTIYF. The gene calls are TRBV7-9 and TRBJ1-3; possible D gene TRBD1, 6 bases. The V and J ends lost 5 bases and 4 bases respectively, with 18 bases between them. There are 16 residues in the CDR3. Per germline, CDR1 SEHNR and CDR2 FQNEAQ (reference sequence).

This sequence joins TRBV19 and TRBJ1-1; D unclear. The CDR3 loop spans 14 amino acids. The V end lost 3 bases, the J end lost 1 base, and 9 bases lay between the germline ends. Germline CDR1 reads LNHDA; CDR2 reads SQIVND (reference sequence). In nucleotides, the CDR3 is TGTGCCAGTAGTATGAGGGAGACGAACACTGAAGCTTTCTTT. Its translation is CASSMRETNTEAFF.

This clone has only a few counts. The chain links TRBV5-1 to TRBJ1-2, with a weak D call TRBD1 (5 bases). Germline V lookup: CDR1 SGHRS, CDR2 YFSETQ. V shed 7 bases and J shed 8 bases, with 12 bases lying between them. The CDR3 totals 11 residues. The CDR3 nucleotides are TGCGCCAGCGCCCGAAAGGGGGGCTACACCTTC. Translating gives CASARKGGYTF.

J is TRBJ1-1 and V is TRBV3-1 (or the pseudogene TRBV3-2), with TRBD1 matching over 8 bases. The germline gives CDR1 LGHDT, CDR2 YNNKEL (reference sequence). Trimming removed 6 bases from V and 5 bases from J; junction bases left unmatched: 14. The CDR3 has 16 residues. The CDR3 loop is CASSPQWAGGQTEAFF. CDR3 sequence (DNA): TGTGCCAGCAGTCCCCAATGGGCAGGGGGCCAAACTGAAGCTTTCTTT.

The gene calls are TRBV6-6 and TRBJ2-7, with 7 bases that match TRBD2. V was clipped by 0 bases and J by 4 bases; unmatched bases: 3. The CDR3 spans 14 residues. Germline-derived CDR1 and CDR2 are MNHNY and SVGAGI (reference sequence). The chain's CDR3 is CASSYSIGGYEQYV. CDR3 nucleotide sequence: TGTGCCAGCAGTTACTCGATCGGGGGGTACGAGCAGTACGTC.

DNA for the CDR3: TGTGCCTTTCGGGGACTAACCTATAGCACAGATACGCAGTATTTT. Amino acids: CAFRGLTYSTDTQYF. The genes are TRBV30 and TRBJ2-3; 7 positions match TRBD2. The CDR3 contains 15 residues. Germline-derived CDR1 and CDR2 are GTSNPN and SVGIG (reference sequence). The ends lost 7 bases at V and 0 bases at J; junction bases unmatched: 10.

This rearrangement joins TRBV5-8 to TRBJ1-1; no reliable D call. From germline, CDR1 is SGHTS and CDR2 YDEGEE. Trimming shortened V by 0 bases and J by 5 bases, and 14 bases separated the two germline ends. This CDR3 contains 15 residues. The CDR3 is CASSLDLRRRTEAFF. The CDR3 bases are TGTGCCAGCAGCTTGGATCTTCGGAGGAGGACTGAAGCTTTCTTT. The complete variable domain, with remaining parts taken from reference TRBV5-8 and TRBJ1-1, reads EAGVTQSPTHLIKTRGQQATLRCSPISGHTSVYWYQQALGLGLQFLLWYDEGEERNRGNFPPRFSGRQFPNYSSELNVNALELEDSALYLCASSLDLRRRTEAFFGQGTRLTVV.

The chain recombines TRBV20-1 with TRBJ2-3; TRBD2 matches 11 bases. Germline V gene lookup returns CDR1 DFQATT and CDR2 SNEGSKA (reference sequence). Trimming at V came to 3 bases and at J to 4 bases, leaving 9 bases not matched to a gene. CDR3 length: 16 residues. The CDR3 bases are TGCAGTGCTAGTTATACTAGCGGGGGATCCGCAGATACGCAGTATTTT. Protein: CSASYTSGGSADTQYF.

This chain uses TRBV30 with TRBJ1-2, with 8 nucleotides matching TRBD1. The germline V gene encodes CDR1 GTSNPN and CDR2 SVGIG (reference sequence). After removal of 2 bases from V and 2 bases from J, the junction contained 7 bases not matched to a gene. The CDR3 totals 15 residues. CDR3 in amino acids: CAWSPPGQENYGYTF. In nucleotides, the CDR3 is TGTGCCTGGAGTCCCCCGGGACAGGAAAACTATGGCTACACCTTC.

The chain carries TRBV9 and TRBJ2-7; 7 bases match TRBD1. CDR1 and CDR2 (germline): SGDLS, YYNGEE. This CDR3 is built from 14 residues. V trimming: 3 bases; J trimming: 5 bases; junction bases outside the gene matches: 8. CDR3 sequence reads: CASSGRQGPNEQYF. The CDR3 DNA reads TGTGCCAGCAGCGGCAGACAGGGCCCCAACGAGCAGTACTTC.

The rearrangement uses TRBV13 and TRBJ1-1; the match to TRBD1 covers 10 bases. Unmatched junction bases numbered 8, after V lost 7 bases and J lost 0 bases. Per germline, CDR1 PRHDT and CDR2 FYEKMQ (reference sequence). The CDR3 loop spans 16 amino acids. CDR3 DNA: TGTGCCAGCATCCAGGGACAGGGGCGGCTGAACACTGAAGCTTTCTTT. It codes for CASIQGQGRLNTEAFF.

The CDR3 loop reads CASSALFRGENNEQFF. The CDR3 DNA follows: TGTGCCAGCAGCGCCCTTTTCCGCGGGGAAAACAATGAGCAGTTCTTC. V gene TRBV6-6 combines with J gene TRBJ2-1; tentative D call: TRBD2 (6 bases). V was pared by 6 bases and J by 5 bases, with 20 bases between. Germline values: CDR1 MNHNY, CDR2 SVGAGI (reference sequence). This CDR3 is 16 amino acids long.

The rearrangement uses TRBV14 and TRBJ2-1, with 8 bases matching TRBD2. After removal of 4 bases from V and 0 bases from J, the junction contained 2 bases not matched to a gene. The germline V gene has CDR1 SGHDN and CDR2 FVKESK. CDR3 length equals 15 residues. The CDR3 region has the DNA TGTGCCAGCAGCCTTGCGGGAGGCTCCTACAATGAGCAGTTCTTC. Amino acids: CASSLAGGSYNEQFF.

The V and J genes are TRBV6-1 and TRBJ1-6; D not certain. V was shortened by 0 bases and J by 7 bases, with 7 bases between the two germline ends. The length of the CDR3 is 14 residues. In germline, CDR1 is MNHNS, CDR2 SASEGT. The CDR3 loop is CASSEAGVNSPLHF. CDR3 DNA sequence: TGTGCCAGCAGTGAAGCGGGCGTCAATTCACCCCTCCACTTT.

The chain has TRBV7-8 and TRBJ2-7, with 9 nucleotides matching TRBD2. J gave up 5 bases and V 5 bases, and 10 bases lay outside the gene matches. The CDR3 covers 15 residues. Per germline, CDR1 SGHVS and CDR2 FQNEAQ. The CDR3: CASSAGGAGGNEQYV. The CDR3 nucleotides read TGTGCCAGCAGCGCCGGAGGAGCGGGAGGTAACGAGCAGTACGTC.

The V gene is TRBV29-1, the J gene TRBJ2-1, with D possibly being TRBD1 or TRBD2 (5 bases each). The V and J ends lost 7 bases and 0 bases respectively, with 16 bases between them. CDR1 and CDR2 (germline): SQVTM, ANQGSEA. The length of the CDR3 is 15 residues. The CDR3 region has the DNA TGCAGCGGGGACGAGGGGCGAGGCTCCTACAATGAGCAGTTCTTC. Translated, it gives CSGDEGRGSYNEQFF.

This chain connects TRBV2 to TRBJ1-3; D is uncertain. V lost 7 bases, J lost 4 bases, and 8 bases lay in between. From germline, CDR1 is SNHLY and CDR2 FYNNEI. The CDR3 sequence is 12 residues long. The CDR3 here is CASTRGGNTIYF. In DNA, the CDR3 is TGTGCCAGCACCCGGGGAGGAAACACCATATATTTT.

The DNA for the CDR3 is TGTGCCAGCAGTGAAGCGCGGCCCCCCGGAGGCTACACCTTC. Its protein product is CASSEARPPGGYTF. The chain combines TRBV2 with TRBJ1-2, with unresolved D. Germline loops: CDR1 SNHLY, CDR2 FYNNEI. V was shortened by 0 bases and J by 8 bases, with 13 bases between the two germline ends. The CDR3 covers 14 residues.

J is TRBJ1-2 and V is TRBV28; the match to TRBD1 covers 9 bases. CDR3 size: 15 residues. V lost 3 bases and J lost 5; bases outside the gene matches: 7. Germline values: CDR1 MDHEN, CDR2 SYDVKM. For the CDR3, the DNA is TGTGCCAGCAGTTTGCCCACCGGGACAGGGTATGGCTACACCTTC. It yields the protein CASSLPTGTGYGYTF.

This chain joins TRBV18 and TRBJ2-5, with TRBD1 matching 7 bases. This CDR3 has 13 amino acids. Germline CDR1 is KGHSH and CDR2 is LQKENI. The trim removed 2 bases at V and 5 bases at J, leaving 2 bases unmatched. The CDR3 here is CASSPNRGETQYF. Written as DNA, the CDR3 is TGTGCCAGCTCACCAAACAGGGGTGAGACCCAGTACTTC.

This chain joins TRBV3-1 (or the pseudogene TRBV3-2) and TRBJ2-5; 7 bases line up with TRBD1. CDR1 and CDR2 from the germline V gene are LGHDT and YNNKEL (reference sequence). The CDR3 runs 16 residues. Unmatched junction bases numbered 9, after V lost 4 bases and J lost 1 base. CDR3 sequence (DNA): TGTGCCAGCAGCCGAATCATACAGGGGACCCAAGAGACCCAGTACTTC. It translates to CASSRIIQGTQETQYF.

The rearrangement links TRBV7-2 to TRBJ2-1; no clear D. Germline lookup yields CDR1 SGHTA and CDR2 FQGNSA. The ends were cut back, 3 bases at V and 9 bases at J, with 6 bases in the middle. The CDR3 contains 11 residues. The CDR3 protein is CASSFVGEQFF. CDR3 coding DNA: TGTGCCAGCAGCTTCGTCGGTGAGCAGTTCTTC.